This entry features one T cell receptor (beta chain) sequence. This entry belongs to a study of blood T cell repertoires in COVID-19. V was clipped by 2 bases and J by 6 bases; unmatched bases: 4. This CDR3 region has 14 residues. Germline V gene lookup returns CDR1 SGHDT and CDR2 YYEEEE. Some clones are missing from TCRdb's copy, which holds only in-frame ones; the method was immunoSEQ multiplex PCR. The sample has 330,000 or so clones, about nine tenths seen once. The sequenced sample was peripheral blood. The genes are TRBV5-6 and TRBJ2-2; 7 bases are a match to TRBD2. This clonotype was sampled from a woman in her fifties or sixties with COVID-19, enrolled during active disease. The CDR3 loop is CASSLRGEAGELFF. The CDR3, as DNA: TGTGCCAGCAGCTTACGGGGGGAGGCCGGGGAGCTGTTTTTT.